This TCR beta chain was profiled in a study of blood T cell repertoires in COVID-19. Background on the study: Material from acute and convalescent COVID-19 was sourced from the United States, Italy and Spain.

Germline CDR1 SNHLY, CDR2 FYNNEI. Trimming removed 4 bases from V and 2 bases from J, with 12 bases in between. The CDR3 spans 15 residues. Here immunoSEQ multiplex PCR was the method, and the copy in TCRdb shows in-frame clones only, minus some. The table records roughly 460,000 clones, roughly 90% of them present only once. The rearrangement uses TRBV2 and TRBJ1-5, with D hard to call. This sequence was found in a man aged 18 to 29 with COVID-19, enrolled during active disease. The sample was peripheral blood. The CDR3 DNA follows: TGTGCCAGCAGTGTATACCACTTGGGCAATCAGCCCCAGCATTTT. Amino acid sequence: CASSVYHLGNQPQHF.